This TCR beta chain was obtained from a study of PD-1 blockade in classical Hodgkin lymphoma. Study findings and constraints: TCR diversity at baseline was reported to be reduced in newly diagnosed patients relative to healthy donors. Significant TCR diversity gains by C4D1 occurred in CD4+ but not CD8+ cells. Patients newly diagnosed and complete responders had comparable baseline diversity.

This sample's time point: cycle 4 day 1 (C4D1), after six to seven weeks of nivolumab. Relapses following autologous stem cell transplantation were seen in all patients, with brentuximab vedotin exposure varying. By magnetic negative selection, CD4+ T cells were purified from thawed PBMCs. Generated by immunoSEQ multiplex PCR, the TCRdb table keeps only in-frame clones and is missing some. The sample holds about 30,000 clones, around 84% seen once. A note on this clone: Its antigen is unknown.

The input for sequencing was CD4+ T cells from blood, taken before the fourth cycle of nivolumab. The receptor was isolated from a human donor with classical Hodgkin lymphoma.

The CDR3 loop is CARGSTGEGFNTEAFF. CDR3 nucleotide sequence: TGTGCCAGGGGATCGACAGGGGAGGGTTTTAACACTGAAGCTTTCTTT. The chain uses TRBV2 and TRBJ1-1; 8 bases are shared with TRBD1. Trimming removed 9 bases from V and 2 bases from J; junction bases left unmatched: 14. CDR1 and CDR2 from the germline V gene are SNHLY and FYNNEI. CDR3 length: 16 residues.